This T cell receptor (beta chain) stems from a study of blood T cells in healthy people across ages. Study-level findings and limits: Naive CD4+ cell counts and diversity both ran higher in long-lived than in aged donors.

On this clonotype itself: Its antigen remains unknown.

Every donor provided roughly 10 milliliters of peripheral blood. Whenever a sample was processed, at least 7 million PBMCs were isolated. Total RNA was extracted at no less than 5 micrograms per sample. It was with a sample-barcoded 5' primer and a J-beta primer mix that a second PCR of roughly 7 to 12 cycles was run. TCRdb re-analysed the 5' RACE reads in MiXCR, keeping a single row per CDR3 protein. The sample carries 800,000 or so distinct CDR3 sequences, approximately 67% recorded once. The trim removed 4 bases at V and 7 bases at J, leaving 13 bases unmatched. CDR3 length equals 16 residues. The receptor comes from a man aged 25 to 40 in good health. The chain couples TRBV12-3 or TRBV12-4 to TRBJ2-4; 7 bases line up with TRBD1. The specimen sequenced was blood. The CDR3 protein is CASSSSGTAGRNIQYF. Here the CDR3 DNA reads TGTGCCAGCAGTTCGTCCGGGACAGCCGGGCGGAACATTCAGTACTTC.